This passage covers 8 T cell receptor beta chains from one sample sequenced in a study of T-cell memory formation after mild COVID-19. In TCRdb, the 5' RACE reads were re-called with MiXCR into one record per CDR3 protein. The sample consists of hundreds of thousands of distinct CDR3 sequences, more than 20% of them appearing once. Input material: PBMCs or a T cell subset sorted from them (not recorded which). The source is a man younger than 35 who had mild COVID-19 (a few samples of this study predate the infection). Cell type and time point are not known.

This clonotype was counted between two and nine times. The CDR3 is CASSEEGQKQFF. DNA for the CDR3: TGTGCCAGCAGTGAAGAGGGACAGAAGCAGTTCTTC. This rearrangement joins TRBV2 to TRBJ2-1, with TRBD1 matching over 7 bases. J was trimmed by 11 bases and V by 1 base; bases with no gene match: 2. This CDR3 region has 12 residues. Germline V lookup: CDR1 SNHLY, CDR2 FYNNEI.

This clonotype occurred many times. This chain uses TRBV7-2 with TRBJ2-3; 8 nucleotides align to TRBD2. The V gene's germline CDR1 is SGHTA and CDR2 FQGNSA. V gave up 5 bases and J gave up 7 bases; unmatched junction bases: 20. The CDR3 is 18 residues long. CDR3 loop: CASSRPAGGSSLGHTQYF. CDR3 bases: TGTGCCAGCAGCCGACCCGCGGGGGGCTCCAGCCTCGGACATACGCAGTATTTT.

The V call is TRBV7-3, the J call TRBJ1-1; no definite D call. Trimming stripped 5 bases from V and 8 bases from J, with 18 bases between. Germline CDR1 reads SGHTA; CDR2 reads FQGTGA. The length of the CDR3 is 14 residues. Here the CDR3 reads CASSPTFISEEAFF. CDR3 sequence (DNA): TGTGCCAGCAGCCCCACCTTTATAAGCGAGGAAGCTTTCTTT. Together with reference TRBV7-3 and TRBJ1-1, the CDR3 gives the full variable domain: GAGVSQTPSNKVTEKGKYVELRCDPISGHTALYWYRQSLGQGPEFLIYFQGTGAADDSGLPNDRFFAVRPEGSVSTLKIQRTERGDSAVYLCASSPTFISEEAFFGQGTRLTVV.

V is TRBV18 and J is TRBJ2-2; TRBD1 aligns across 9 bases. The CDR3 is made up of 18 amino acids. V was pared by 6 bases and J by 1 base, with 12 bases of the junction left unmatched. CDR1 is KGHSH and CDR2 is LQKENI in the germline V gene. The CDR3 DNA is TGTGCCAGCTCCGGACGTGATCCGGGACAGGGGAACACCGGGGAGCTGTTTTTT. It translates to CASSGRDPGQGNTGELFF.

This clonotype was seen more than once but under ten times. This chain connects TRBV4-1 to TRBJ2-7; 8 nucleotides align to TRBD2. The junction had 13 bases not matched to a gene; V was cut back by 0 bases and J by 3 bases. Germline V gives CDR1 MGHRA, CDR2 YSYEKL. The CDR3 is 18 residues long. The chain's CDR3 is CASSQDPSGGYRFYEQYF. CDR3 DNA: TGCGCCAGCAGCCAAGACCCCAGCGGGGGCTATCGTTTCTACGAGCAGTACTTC.

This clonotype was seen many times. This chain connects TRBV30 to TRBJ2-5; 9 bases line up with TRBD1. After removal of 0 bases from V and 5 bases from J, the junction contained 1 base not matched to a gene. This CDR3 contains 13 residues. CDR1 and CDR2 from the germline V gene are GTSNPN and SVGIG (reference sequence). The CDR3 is CAWSVQGAETQYF. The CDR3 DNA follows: TGTGCCTGGAGTGTACAGGGGGCTGAGACCCAGTACTTC.

DNA of the CDR3: TGTGCCAGCAGTCTTATCACGGGGGGTTACGAGCAGTACGTC. This gives the protein CASSLITGGYEQYV. The chain joins TRBV7-2 to TRBJ2-7, with 7 bases aligning to TRBD2. With V trimmed by 6 bases and J by 4 bases, 9 bases remained unmatched. CDR3 size: 14 residues. Germline V gene data show CDR1 as SGHTA and CDR2 as FQGNSA.

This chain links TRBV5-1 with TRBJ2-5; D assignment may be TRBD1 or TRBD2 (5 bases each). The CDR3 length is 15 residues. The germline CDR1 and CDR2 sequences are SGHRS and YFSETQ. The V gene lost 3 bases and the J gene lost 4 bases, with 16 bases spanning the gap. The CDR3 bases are TGCGCCAGCAGCTCCTTCGGGGCGGTGGGAGAGACCCAGTACTTC. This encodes CASSSFGAVGETQYF.